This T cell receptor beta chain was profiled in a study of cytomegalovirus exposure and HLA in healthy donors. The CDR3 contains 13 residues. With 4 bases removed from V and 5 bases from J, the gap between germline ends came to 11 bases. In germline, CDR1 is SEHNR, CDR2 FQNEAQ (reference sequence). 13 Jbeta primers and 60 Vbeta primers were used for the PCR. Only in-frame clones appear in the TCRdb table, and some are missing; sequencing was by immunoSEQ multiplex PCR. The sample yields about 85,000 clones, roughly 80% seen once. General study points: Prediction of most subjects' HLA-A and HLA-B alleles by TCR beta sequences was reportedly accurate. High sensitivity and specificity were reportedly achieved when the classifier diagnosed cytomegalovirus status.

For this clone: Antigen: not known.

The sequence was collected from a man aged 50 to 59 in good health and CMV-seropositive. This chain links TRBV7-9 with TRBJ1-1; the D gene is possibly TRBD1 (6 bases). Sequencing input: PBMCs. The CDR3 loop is CASSYGQPTEAFF. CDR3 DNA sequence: TGTGCCAGCAGCTACGGACAGCCGACTGAAGCTTTCTTT.